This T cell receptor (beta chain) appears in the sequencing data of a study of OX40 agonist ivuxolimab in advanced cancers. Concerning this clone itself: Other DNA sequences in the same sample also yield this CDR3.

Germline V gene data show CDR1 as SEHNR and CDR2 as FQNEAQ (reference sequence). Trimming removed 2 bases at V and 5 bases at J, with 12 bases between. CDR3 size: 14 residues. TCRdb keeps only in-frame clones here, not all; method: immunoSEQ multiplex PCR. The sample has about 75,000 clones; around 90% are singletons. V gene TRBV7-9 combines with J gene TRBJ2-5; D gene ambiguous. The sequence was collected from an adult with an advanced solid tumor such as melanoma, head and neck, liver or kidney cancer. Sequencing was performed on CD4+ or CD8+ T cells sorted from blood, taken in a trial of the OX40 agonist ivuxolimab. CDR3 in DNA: TGTGCCAGCAGCTTAATGTCCAGCCAGGAGACCCAGTACTTC. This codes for CASSLMSSQETQYF.